The source of this T cell receptor beta chain is a study of cytomegalovirus exposure and HLA in healthy donors. The PCR contained 60 Vbeta and 13 Jbeta primers. The method was immunoSEQ multiplex PCR; TCRdb's version includes in-frame clones alone and lacks a portion of them. The sample totals some 110,000 clones; its top ten clones hold less than 4.5%. The V end was cut by 2 bases, the J end by 7 bases, with 15 bases between. Germline CDR1 SEHNR, CDR2 FQNEAQ (reference sequence). This CDR3 region has 14 residues. Findings and caveats of the study: Analysis was performed later, and it showed HLA-associated TCR beta chains to be more clonally expanded than equally common others.

A remark on this clone: Its antigen is currently unknown.

The chain joins TRBV7-9 to TRBJ2-7; D may be TRBD1 (6 bases). Sequenced: PBMCs. The TCR originated in a man in his thirties or forties in good health and CMV-seronegative. CDR3 residues: CASSLRTDTTEQYF. DNA of the CDR3: TGTGCCAGCAGCTTAAGGACAGATACTACGGAGCAGTACTTC.